In this sample, the clone carrying this T cell receptor beta chain turned up a few times. The sample originates from a study of blood T cells in healthy people across ages. The CDR3 has 19 residues. V lost 5 bases and J lost 2; bases outside the gene matches: 14. CDR1 and CDR2 (germline): MDHEN, SYDVKM. A second PCR, run for roughly 6 to 11 cycles, used a sample-barcoded 5' primer plus a J-beta primer mix. Template switching added a 12-random-nucleotide identifier to every cDNA molecule. CDR3-containing paired-end reads numbering at least 2.5 million came from each sample. A single record per CDR3 protein comes from TCRdb applying MiXCR to the 5' RACE reads. Altogether 550,000 to 750,000 distinct CDR3 sequences are present, over 20% being singletons, with the ten largest covering roughly 3.9%. Sample donors were healthy Caucasian individuals that came from Russia, aged about 6 to 100.

The chain has TRBV28 and TRBJ2-3; 12 positions agree with TRBD2. Sequencing used blood. This sequence originates from a man between 65 and 85 years old in good health. CDR3 nucleotide sequence: TGTGCCAGCAGTACCAAGGGGCCTAGCGGGAGGGCCTTCACAGATACGCAGTATTTT. Protein product: CASSTKGPSGRAFTDTQYF.